The 27 T cell receptor beta chains given below trace back to one sample, sequenced in a study of blood T cell repertoires in COVID-19. The assay was immunoSEQ multiplex PCR, and TCRdb's table has in-frame clones only and misses some. The table includes about 25,000 clones, about 91% detected once. The sequencing sample was made of peripheral blood. The receptors come from a human donor in a cohort sampled during active COVID-19.

This clone was seen a few times. The V call is TRBV27, the J call TRBJ2-7, with TRBD2 matching 9 bases. J lost 3 bases, V lost 3 bases, and 9 bases had no gene match. Looked up from germline, CDR1 is MNHEY and CDR2 is SMNVEV (reference sequence). This CDR3 contains 16 residues. Here the CDR3 reads CASSLDSGGPFYEQYF. The CDR3 DNA sequence: TGTGCCAGCAGTTTGGATAGCGGGGGCCCCTTCTACGAGCAGTACTTC.

This chain links TRBV28 with TRBJ1-2, with 7 bases lining up with TRBD1. J lost 2 bases, V lost 4 bases, and 1 base had no gene match. Germline CDR1 reads MDHEN; CDR2 reads SYDVKM. The CDR3 is made up of 13 amino acids. This CDR3 is CASSWGQNYGYTF. The CDR3 bases are TGTGCCAGCAGTTGGGGACAGAACTATGGCTACACCTTC.

The chain joins TRBV28 to TRBJ1-2, with 8 nucleotides matching TRBD1. The V and J ends lost 6 bases and 0 bases, in that order; junction bases with no gene match: 3. Germline-derived CDR1 and CDR2 are MDHEN and SYDVKM. This CDR3 comprises 14 residues. This CDR3 is CASSPGGANYGYTF. The CDR3, as DNA: TGTGCCAGCAGCCCAGGGGGCGCTAACTATGGCTACACCTTC.

The gene calls are TRBV30 and TRBJ2-5, with D possibly TRBD2 on 7 matching bases. V gave up 0 bases and J gave up 4 bases, with 12 bases separating them. In germline, CDR1 is GTSNPN, CDR2 SVGIG (reference sequence). This CDR3 has 14 residues. DNA for the CDR3: TGTGCCTGGAGTGTTGGGGGGGCACGAGAGACCCAGTACTTC. Encoded protein: CAWSVGGARETQYF.

This chain connects TRBV29-1 to TRBJ2-5; 13 bases line up with TRBD2. CDR3 length: 15 amino acids. Germline CDR1 is SQVTM and CDR2 is ANQGSEA. Trimming at V came to 5 bases and at J to 5 bases, leaving 8 bases not matched to a gene. The CDR3 sequence is CSVSLTSGRRETQYF. The CDR3 nucleotides read TGCAGCGTTTCTCTGACTAGCGGGAGGAGGGAGACCCAGTACTTC.

This clone appeared once. The J gene is TRBJ2-5, the V gene TRBV18, with D maybe TRBD1 (6 bases). The length of the CDR3 is 14 residues. Germline-derived CDR1 and CDR2 are KGHSH and LQKENI. Trimming pared 3 bases from V and 3 bases from J, leaving 11 bases between. CDR3 sequence reads: CASSPPDSKETQYF. CDR3 bases: TGTGCCAGCTCACCTCCGGACAGTAAAGAGACCCAGTACTTC. Combining the CDR3 with reference TRBV18 and TRBJ2-5 gives the whole variable domain NAGVMQNPRHLVRRRGQEARLRCSPMKGHSHVYWYRQLPEEGLKFMVYLQKENIIDESGMPKERFSAEFPKEGPSILRIQQVVRGDSAAYFCASSPPDSKETQYFGPGTRLLVL.

The CDR3 sequence: CASSLAQGRGYTF. CDR3 nucleotide sequence: TGTGCCAGCAGCCTGGCTCAGGGGCGAGGCTACACCTTC. The rearrangement links TRBV6-6 to TRBJ1-2; weak D call: TRBD1 (6 bases). The germline V gene has CDR1 MNHNY and CDR2 SVGAGI (reference sequence). V was trimmed by 6 bases and J by 8 bases, leaving 16 bases between them. This CDR3 comprises 13 residues.

The J gene is TRBJ1-2, the V gene TRBV6-5, with D hard to call. Per germline, CDR1 MNHEY and CDR2 SVGAGI. The CDR3 runs to 12 residues. Trimming left V 2 bases short and J 5 bases short, with 6 bases between. CDR3 in amino acids: CASSYGGYGYTF. The DNA of the CDR3 is TGTGCCAGCAGTTACGGAGGTTATGGCTACACCTTC.

V and J are TRBV6-5 and TRBJ2-1, with TRBD2 matching 9 bases. J lost 4 bases, V lost 5 bases, and 6 bases had no gene match. This CDR3 is 15 amino acids long. The V gene's germline CDR1 is MNHEY and CDR2 SVGAGI. CDR3 sequence: CASSIAGVRYNEQFF. The CDR3 DNA sequence: TGTGCCAGCAGTATAGCGGGAGTTCGGTACAATGAGCAGTTCTTC.

The chain's CDR3 is CASSPRSAGYYEQYF. The DNA of the CDR3 is TGTGCCAGCTCCCCGAGGTCAGCCGGCTACTACGAGCAGTACTTC. The V call is TRBV18, the J call TRBJ2-7; D gene ambiguous. The CDR3 loop spans 15 amino acids. The V gene lost 6 bases and the J gene lost 3 bases, with 18 bases spanning the gap. Germline CDR1 KGHSH, CDR2 LQKENI.

The V gene is TRBV7-8, the J gene TRBJ2-1; a possible D gene is TRBD2 (5 bases). The CDR3 runs 16 residues. In germline, CDR1 is SGHVS, CDR2 FQNEAQ. V was shortened by 3 bases and J by 0 bases, with 12 bases between the two germline ends. DNA for the CDR3: TGTGCCAGCAGCTTGGAAGCGGAGAGCTCCTACAATGAGCAGTTCTTC. It is translated as CASSLEAESSYNEQFF.

The chain uses TRBV28 and TRBJ1-2, with D unresolved. The V gene's germline CDR1 is MDHEN and CDR2 SYDVKM. The CDR3 length is 13 residues. Trimming pared 2 bases from V and 4 bases from J, leaving 8 bases between. The CDR3: CASSLEGGYGYTF. Here the CDR3 DNA reads TGTGCCAGCAGTTTAGAGGGTGGCTATGGCTACACCTTC.

This clone showed up just once. The chain carries TRBV5-1 and TRBJ2-1; weak D call: TRBD1 (5 bases). CDR1 is SGHRS and CDR2 is YFSETQ in the germline V gene. CDR3 length: 14 amino acids. V lost 1 base and J lost 5, with 10 bases in between. CDR3 amino acids: CASSLQAGNNEQFF. The CDR3, as DNA: TGCGCCAGCAGCTTGCAGGCAGGGAACAATGAGCAGTTCTTC. The full variable domain, with the rest looked up from reference TRBV5-1 and TRBJ2-1, is KAGVTQTPRYLIKTRGQQVTLSCSPISGHRSVSWYQQTPGQGLQFLFEYFSETQRNKGNFPGRFSGRQFSNSRSEMNVSTLELGDSALYLCASSLQAGNNEQFFGPGTRLTVL.

This chain connects TRBV5-6 to TRBJ1-5; possibly TRBD1 for D (6 bases). CDR3 size: 16 residues. Trimming took off 1 base at V and 6 bases at J, with 17 bases between the two ends. From germline, CDR1 is SGHDT and CDR2 YYEEEE. The CDR3 DNA is TGTGCCAGCAGCTTGTTGGGCCAGGGGATGCGTCAGCCCCAGCATTTT. Translating it yields CASSLLGQGMRQPQHF.

The J gene is TRBJ2-7, the V gene TRBV7-6; tentative D call: TRBD1 (6 bases). The germline CDR1 and CDR2 sequences are SGHVS and FNYEAQ. This CDR3 region has 15 residues. With 1 base removed from V and 1 base from J, the gap between germline ends came to 11 bases. CDR3 bases: TGTGCCAGCAGCTTAGACCCCACAGGGTCCTACGAGCAGTACTTC. It translates to CASSLDPTGSYEQYF.

The chain links TRBV5-4 to TRBJ2-5, with TRBD2 matching 8 bases. Germline V gives CDR1 SGHNT, CDR2 YYREEE (reference sequence). The junction had 10 bases not matched to a gene; V was cut back by 4 bases and J by 5 bases. The CDR3 is 15 amino acids. The CDR3 loop reads CASSPPGSGAETQYF. The CDR3, as DNA: TGTGCCAGCAGCCCCCCGGGTAGCGGGGCGGAGACCCAGTACTTC.

This sequence joins TRBV10-1 and TRBJ1-5; 10 nucleotides match TRBD1. V was pared by 4 bases and J by 4 bases, with 4 bases of the junction left unmatched. The CDR3 has 15 amino acids. Germline-derived CDR1 and CDR2 are WNHNN and SYGVQD (reference sequence). CDR3 DNA: TGCGCCAGCAGTGGGGACAGGGGCGAAAATCAGCCCCAGCATTTT. Its protein is CASSGDRGENQPQHF.

The chain recombines TRBV5-1 with TRBJ2-5; weak D call: TRBD2 (6 bases). Germline loops: CDR1 SGHRS, CDR2 YFSETQ. This CDR3 spans 16 amino acids. The ends were cut back, 0 bases at V and 5 bases at J, with 17 bases in the middle. In DNA form, the CDR3 reads TGCGCCAGCAGCTTGGGGACTACACCGTGGGGGGAGACCCAGTACTTC. Translation gives CASSLGTTPWGETQYF.

The table lists this clone with a count of one. This sequence joins TRBV6-5 and TRBJ2-2; D remains ambiguous. Trimming stripped 4 bases from V and 3 bases from J, with 6 bases between. The CDR3 spans 13 residues. Germline V gene data show CDR1 as MNHEY and CDR2 as SVGAGI. DNA for the CDR3: TGTGCCAGCAGTTCCAGGCACACCGGGGAGCTGTTTTTT. The encoded protein is CASSSRHTGELFF.

The chain is built from TRBV5-4 and TRBJ2-3; 11 positions agree with TRBD1. The CDR3 spans 16 residues. The V gene end was trimmed by 0 bases and the J gene end by 5 bases; junction bases not matched to a gene: 5. Germline values: CDR1 SGHNT, CDR2 YYREEE (reference sequence). CDR3: CASSLGGTGGKDTQYF. The DNA of the CDR3 is TGTGCCAGCAGCTTGGGTGGGACAGGGGGGAAAGATACGCAGTATTTT.

A single count supports this clone. The V call is TRBV6-5, the J call TRBJ1-2; 7 bases map to TRBD1. The CDR3 has 14 residues. Germline assignment: CDR1 MNHEY and CDR2 SVGAGI. Trimming removed 0 bases from V and 6 bases from J; junction bases left unmatched: 4. The CDR3 sequence: CASSYSRQGHGYTF. CDR3 nucleotides: TGTGCCAGCAGTTACTCGAGACAGGGTCATGGCTACACCTTC.

The genes are TRBV28 and TRBJ1-2; no clear D gene. With 4 bases removed from V and 4 bases from J, the gap between germline ends came to 4 bases. Germline CDR1 reads MDHEN; CDR2 reads SYDVKM. The CDR3 is made up of 11 amino acids. The CDR3 loop reads CASSSVYGYTF. The CDR3 nucleotides are TGTGCCAGCAGTTCTGTCTATGGCTACACCTTC.

This chain joins TRBV5-8 and TRBJ2-7, with D possibly matching TRBD2 (5 bases). Deletions cut 2 bases from V and 4 bases from J, with 10 bases between. CDR3 length: 13 residues. Germline V gene data show CDR1 as SGHTS and CDR2 as YDEGEE. The CDR3 loop reads CASSFAEGYEQYF. CDR3 sequence (DNA): TGTGCCAGCAGCTTCGCCGAGGGATACGAGCAGTACTTC.

Here the CDR3 reads CASSPDSGLFF. CDR3 nucleotide sequence: TGTGCCAGCAGTCCGGATTCAGGGCTGTTTTTT. The rearrangement uses TRBV12-3 or TRBV12-4 and TRBJ1-4; D may be TRBD1 (5 bases). Trimming left V 5 bases short and J 14 bases short, with 12 bases between. This CDR3 spans 11 amino acids.

V and J are TRBV18 and TRBJ2-1, with D perhaps matching TRBD2 (5 bases). The V end was cut by 5 bases, the J end by 8 bases, with 13 bases between. This CDR3 comprises 13 residues. CDR1 KGHSH and CDR2 LQKENI come from the germline V gene. CDR3 coding DNA: TGTGCCAGCTCAGCGAGCCTGAGGGATGAGCAGTTCTTC. Translated: CASSASLRDEQFF.

The chain joins TRBV6-5 to TRBJ2-7; unclear D gene. This CDR3 region has 12 residues. Trimming left V 7 bases short and J 2 bases short, with 9 bases between. Germline CDR1 and CDR2: MNHEY and SVGAGI. CDR3 bases: TGTGCCAGCAAGCAGGATCCCTACGAGCAGTACTTC. Its translation is CASKQDPYEQYF.

The chain recombines TRBV20-1 with TRBJ2-2, with 10 bases lining up with TRBD2. The germline V gene encodes CDR1 DFQATT and CDR2 SNEGSKA (reference sequence). The CDR3 is 17 residues long. V was pared by 3 bases and J by 6 bases, with 13 bases of the junction left unmatched. CDR3 region: CSASGGPSGSLSGELFF. CDR3 in DNA: TGCAGTGCTAGTGGTGGTCCTAGCGGGAGTTTGTCCGGGGAGCTGTTTTTT.